This is a list of T cell receptor beta chains from one sample in a study of cytomegalovirus exposure and HLA in healthy donors. TCRdb's table, derived via immunoSEQ multiplex PCR, lists solely in-frame clones and lacks some. The sample holds more than 150,000 clones, roughly 79% seen once. The sequencing input was PBMCs. The receptors derive from a man aged 35 to 55 in good health and CMV-seronegative. The CDR3 runs from the conserved cysteine through the conserved F or W. The D gene is left open where the match is weak. Where a row states a size, it is once, few, many or the class of an expanded clone; other rows omit it.

d_gene	v_gene	j_gene	abundance	CDR3nt	CDR3aa
TRBD1	TRBV9	TRBJ2-3	-	TGTGCCAGCAGCGTGACAGGGAAGACAGATACGCAGTATTTT	CASSVTGKTDTQYF
-	TRBV6-5	TRBJ1-1	few	TGTGCCAGCAGAAAGACAGCGAACACTGAAGCTTTCTTT	CASRKTANTEAFF
TRBD2	TRBV7-3	TRBJ2-2	-	TGTGCCAGCAGCCCTAGCGGGAGGGCCAACGGGGAGCTGTTTTTT	CASSPSGRANGELFF
TRBD2	TRBV7-6	TRBJ2-1	-	TGTGCCAGCAGACCGGGGGCGGGAGGGTACAATGAGCAGTTCTTC	CASRPGAGGYNEQFF
TRBD2	TRBV5-4	TRBJ2-7	few	TGTGCCAGCAGCTTGCTAGCGGGAGATTACGAGCAGTACTTC	CASSLLAGDYEQYF
TRBD1	TRBV12-5	TRBJ1-1	once	TGTGCTAGTGGTTTAAAGACTGGGACAGATCAACTTTACACTGAAGCTTTCTTT	CASGLKTGTDQLYTEAFF
-	TRBV4-1	TRBJ2-1	-	TGCGCCAGCAGCCAAGATACCCCGGCCAGGGAGCAGTTCTTC	CASSQDTPAREQFF
-	TRBV27	TRBJ2-2	-	TGTGCCAGCAGTCCCGGGGGTACCCCTTCCCGATTCGGGGAGCTGTTTTTT	CASSPGGTPSRFGELFF
-	TRBV5-4	TRBJ2-6	-	TGTGCCAGCAGCCCACGAGAGTCTGGGGCCAACGGCCTGACTTTC	CASSPRESGANGLTF
-	TRBV5-1	TRBJ1-1	-	TGCGCCAGCAGCTTGGACAGCCTGAACACTGAAGCTTTCTTT	CASSLDSLNTEAFF
TRBD1	TRBV9	TRBJ2-1	-	TGTGCCAGCAGCTTCGGGACAGGCGTATACAATGAGCAGTTCTTC	CASSFGTGVYNEQFF
-	TRBV4-2	TRBJ2-1	-	TGTGCCAGCAGCCAATCGCGGGAGCAGTTCTTC	CASSQSREQFF
TRBD2	TRBV12-5	TRBJ2-1	-	TGTGCTAGTGGTTTGGTAATTAGCGGGAGGTCCTACAATGAGCAGTTCTTC	CASGLVISGRSYNEQFF
-	TRBV2	TRBJ1-2	-	TGTGCCAGCAGTGAAAGTTCGGGTGGCTACACCTTC	CASSESSGGYTF
TRBD2	TRBV28	TRBJ2-1	-	TGTGCCAGCAGTTTTGCCTTCCGGCTAGCGGAAAGAGAGCAGTTCTTC	CASSFAFRLAEREQFF
-	TRBV27	TRBJ1-5	-	TGTGCCAGCAGTTTAACAGGGAGCAATCAGCCCCAGCATTTT	CASSLTGSNQPQHF
TRBD2	TRBV28	TRBJ2-1	once	TGTGCCAGCATTCCTAGCGGGACTTACAATGAGCAGTTCTTC	CASIPSGTYNEQFF
-	TRBV29-1	TRBJ2-2	few	TGCAGCGCGGAGGGGACCGGGGAGCTGTTTTTT	CSAEGTGELFF
-	TRBV27	TRBJ2-3	-	TGTGCCAGCAGTTCCCAGGGTCGGGGGGATACGCAGTATTTT	CASSSQGRGDTQYF
-	TRBV29-1	TRBJ2-7	once	TGCAGCGTTGGCCTAAGGGGCGCCGAGCAGTACTTC	CSVGLRGAEQYF
-	TRBV11-2	TRBJ1-2	-	TGTGCCAGCAGCTTCGGCAGGGCGAACTATGGCTACACCTTC	CASSFGRANYGYTF
TRBD2	TRBV19	TRBJ2-1	-	TGTGCCAGTAGTTTCGGGGGAGGACTAGCGTCCCATGAGCAGTTCTTC	CASSFGGGLASHEQFF
-	TRBV6-1	TRBJ2-1	once	TGTGCCAGCAGTTTCCGCACTAGTTACAATGAGCAGTTCTTC	CASSFRTSYNEQFF
-	TRBV18	TRBJ1-1	-	TGTGCCAGCTCACCAGCGCAGGGTATGAACACTGAAGCTTTCTTT	CASSPAQGMNTEAFF
TRBD1	TRBV4-1	TRBJ2-2	-	TGCGCCAGCAGCCAACCAGGGGGAAGAGCCGGGGAGCTGTTTTTT	CASSQPGGRAGELFF